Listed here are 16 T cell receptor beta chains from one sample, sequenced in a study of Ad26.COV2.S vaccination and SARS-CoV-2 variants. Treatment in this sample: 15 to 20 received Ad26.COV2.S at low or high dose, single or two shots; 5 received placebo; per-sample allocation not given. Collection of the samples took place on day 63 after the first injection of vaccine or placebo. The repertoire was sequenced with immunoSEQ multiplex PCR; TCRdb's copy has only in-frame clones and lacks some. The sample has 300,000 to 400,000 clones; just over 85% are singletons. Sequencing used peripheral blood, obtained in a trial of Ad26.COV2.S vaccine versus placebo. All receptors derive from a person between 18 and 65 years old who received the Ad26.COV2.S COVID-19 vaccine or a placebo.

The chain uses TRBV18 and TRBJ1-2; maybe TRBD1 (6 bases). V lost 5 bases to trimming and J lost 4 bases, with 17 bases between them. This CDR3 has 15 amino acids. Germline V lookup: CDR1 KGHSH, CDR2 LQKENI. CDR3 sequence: CASSATEGEIYGYTF. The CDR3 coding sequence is TGTGCCAGCTCAGCCACCGAGGGGGAGATCTATGGCTACACCTTC.

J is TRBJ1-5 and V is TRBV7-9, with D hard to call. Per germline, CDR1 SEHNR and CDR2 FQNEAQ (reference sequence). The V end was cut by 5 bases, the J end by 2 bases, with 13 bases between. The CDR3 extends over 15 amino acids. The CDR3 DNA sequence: TGTGCCAGCAGCCAGGACCTGGGCGGCAATCAGCCCCAGCATTTT. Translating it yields CASSQDLGGNQPQHF.

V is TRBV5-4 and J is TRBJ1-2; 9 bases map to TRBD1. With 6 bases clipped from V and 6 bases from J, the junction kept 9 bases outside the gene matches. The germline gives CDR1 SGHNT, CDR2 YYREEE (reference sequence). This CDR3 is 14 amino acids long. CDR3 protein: CASNRDRVIHGYTF. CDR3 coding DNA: TGTGCCAGCAACCGGGACAGGGTAATCCATGGCTACACCTTC.

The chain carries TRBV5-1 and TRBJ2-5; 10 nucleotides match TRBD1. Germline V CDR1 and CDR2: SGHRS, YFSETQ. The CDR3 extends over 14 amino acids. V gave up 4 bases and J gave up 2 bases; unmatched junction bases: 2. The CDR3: CASSTGQGQETQYF. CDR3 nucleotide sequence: TGCGCCAGCAGCACGGGACAGGGGCAAGAGACCCAGTACTTC.

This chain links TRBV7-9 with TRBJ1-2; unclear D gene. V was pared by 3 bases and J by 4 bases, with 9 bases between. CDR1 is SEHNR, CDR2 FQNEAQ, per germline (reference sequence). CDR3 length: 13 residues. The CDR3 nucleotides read TGTGCCAGCAGCTTTCCATCCGCCTATGGCTACACCTTC. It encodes CASSFPSAYGYTF.

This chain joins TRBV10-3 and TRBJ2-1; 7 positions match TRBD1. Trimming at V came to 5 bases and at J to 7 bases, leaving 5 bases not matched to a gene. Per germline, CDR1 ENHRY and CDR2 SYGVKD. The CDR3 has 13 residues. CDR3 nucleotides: TGTGCCATCAGTCCCACAGGGGTTAATGAGCAGTTCTTC. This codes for CAISPTGVNEQFF.

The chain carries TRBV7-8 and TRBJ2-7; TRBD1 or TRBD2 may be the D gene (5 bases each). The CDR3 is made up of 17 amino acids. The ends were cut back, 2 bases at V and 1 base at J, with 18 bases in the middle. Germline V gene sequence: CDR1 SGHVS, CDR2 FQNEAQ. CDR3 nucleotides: TGTGCCAGCAGCTTAAGGGGACCTACAGCTAGGTCCTACGAGCAGTACTTC. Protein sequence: CASSLRGPTARSYEQYF.

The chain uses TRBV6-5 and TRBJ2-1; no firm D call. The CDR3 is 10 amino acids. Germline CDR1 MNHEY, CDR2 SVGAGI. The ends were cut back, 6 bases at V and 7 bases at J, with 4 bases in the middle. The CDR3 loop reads CASRGNEQFF. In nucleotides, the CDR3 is TGTGCCAGCAGGGGGAATGAGCAGTTCTTC.

CDR3 loop: CASSVEQNNSPLHF. Written as DNA, the CDR3 is TGTGCCAGCAGCGTAGAACAGAATAATTCACCCCTCCACTTT. The V gene is TRBV9, the J gene TRBJ1-6; D is ambiguous. The CDR3 is 14 amino acids. CDR1 and CDR2 from the germline V gene are SGDLS and YYNGEE. Trimming took off 0 bases at V and 5 bases at J, with 6 bases between the two ends.

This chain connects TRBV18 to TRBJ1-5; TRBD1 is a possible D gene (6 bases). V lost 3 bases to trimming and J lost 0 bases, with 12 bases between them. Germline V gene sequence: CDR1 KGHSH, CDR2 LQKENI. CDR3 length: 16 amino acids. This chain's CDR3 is CASSPNTGYSNQPQHF. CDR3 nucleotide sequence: TGTGCCAGCTCACCGAATACAGGGTATAGCAATCAGCCCCAGCATTTT.

CDR3 amino acids: CAISESGRGQPQHF. CDR3 DNA: TGTGCCATCAGTGAGTCAGGGAGGGGCCAGCCCCAGCATTTT. J is TRBJ1-5 and V is TRBV10-3; a weak D match, TRBD1 (5 bases). V was pared by 0 bases and J by 7 bases, with 10 bases between. The germline V gene has CDR1 ENHRY and CDR2 SYGVKD. This CDR3 is built from 14 residues.

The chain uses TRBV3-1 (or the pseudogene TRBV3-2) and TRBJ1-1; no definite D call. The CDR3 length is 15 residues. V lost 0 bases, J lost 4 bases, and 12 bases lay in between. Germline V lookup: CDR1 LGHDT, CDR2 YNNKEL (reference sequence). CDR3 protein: CASSQDRLAVTEAFF. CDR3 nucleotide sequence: TGTGCCAGCAGCCAAGACCGCTTAGCCGTCACTGAAGCTTTCTTT.

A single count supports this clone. The CDR3 coding sequence is TGTGCCAGCAGCAAAGGAAGGGGGCGCGGGATGGACGGGGAGCTGTTTTTT. Translated, it gives CASSKGRGRGMDGELFF. The V call is TRBV21-1, the J call TRBJ2-2; the table's D call TRBD1 went unverified against the DNA. TRBV21-1 is labeled a pseudogene. This CDR3 region has 17 residues.

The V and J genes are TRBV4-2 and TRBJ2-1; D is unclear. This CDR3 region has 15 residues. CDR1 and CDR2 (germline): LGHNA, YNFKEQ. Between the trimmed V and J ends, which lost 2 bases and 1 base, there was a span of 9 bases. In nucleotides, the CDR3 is TGTGCCAGCAGCCAAATTATCGGGTCCTACAATGAGCAGTTCTTC. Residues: CASSQIIGSYNEQFF.

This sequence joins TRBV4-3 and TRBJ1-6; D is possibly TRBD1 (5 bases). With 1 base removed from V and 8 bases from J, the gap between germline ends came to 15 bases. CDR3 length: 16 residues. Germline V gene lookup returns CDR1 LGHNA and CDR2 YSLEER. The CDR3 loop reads CASSQARQGGDSPLHF. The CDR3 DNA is TGCGCCAGCAGCCAAGCCCGGCAGGGAGGTGATTCACCCCTCCACTTT.

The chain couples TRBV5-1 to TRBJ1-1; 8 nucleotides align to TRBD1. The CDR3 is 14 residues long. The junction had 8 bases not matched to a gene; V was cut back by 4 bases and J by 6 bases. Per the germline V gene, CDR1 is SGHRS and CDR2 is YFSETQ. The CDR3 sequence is CASSHQGANPEAFF. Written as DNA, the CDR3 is TGCGCCAGCAGCCATCAGGGGGCAAACCCTGAAGCTTTCTTT.